These 4 T cell receptor beta chains came from one sample sequenced in a study of cytomegalovirus exposure and HLA in healthy donors. Assay: immunoSEQ multiplex PCR; the TCRdb copy retains only in-frame clones and omits some. The data hold 150,000 to 200,000 clones, with approximately 87% observed a single time. Sequenced material: PBMCs. These receptors originate from a woman aged 25-40 years in good health and CMV-seronegative.

The V call is TRBV2, the J call TRBJ2-5; a weak D match, TRBD1 (7 bases). Germline values: CDR1 SNHLY, CDR2 FYNNEI. Trimming stripped 6 bases from V and 5 bases from J, with 16 bases between. The CDR3 has 14 amino acids. The CDR3 reads CASSPQTGRETQYF. CDR3 in DNA: TGTGCCAGCAGCCCCCAGACAGGGAGGGAGACCCAGTACTTC.

This clone was detected only a few times. The chain has TRBV5-4 and TRBJ2-2; the D gene is possibly TRBD2 (5 bases). CDR1 and CDR2 from the germline V gene are SGHNT and YYREEE (reference sequence). The CDR3 has 14 residues. The ends were cut back, 0 bases at V and 5 bases at J, with 8 bases in the middle. The CDR3 DNA sequence: TGTGCCAGCAGCTTGGGGACTTCAACCGGGGAGCTGTTTTTT. Protein sequence: CASSLGTSTGELFF.

The CDR3 region has the DNA TGTGCCAGCAGCTTAGAAGGACAGGGCGGCAATCAGCCCCAGCATTTT. Protein product: CASSLEGQGGNQPQHF. The V and J genes are TRBV7-2 and TRBJ1-5; the match to TRBD1 covers 8 bases. This CDR3 comprises 16 residues. Unmatched junction bases numbered 4, after V lost 1 base and J lost 2 bases. Germline CDR1 and CDR2: SGHTA and FQGNSA.

The genes are TRBV29-1 and TRBJ1-5; 7 positions agree with TRBD1. This CDR3 spans 14 amino acids. Germline V lookup: CDR1 SQVTM, CDR2 ANQGSEA. Unmatched junction bases numbered 8, after V lost 6 bases and J lost 3 bases. The CDR3 DNA sequence: TGCAGCGTCCGGGACAGCCAATTCAATCAGCCCCAGCATTTT. This codes for CSVRDSQFNQPQHF.